This entry lists 28 T cell receptor beta chains sequenced from one sample in a study of T cells in Graves' hyperthyroidism and ophthalmopathy. Researchers took RNA transcripts and amplified the TCR beta CDR3 regions from them. The TCR CDR3 first-round RT-PCR relied on the HTBI primer set. TCRdb re-called the multiplex PCR reads with MiXCR, one entry per CDR3 protein. The data hold some 340,000 distinct CDR3 sequences, with about an eighth observed a single time. Sample: blood. These receptors originate from a middle-aged woman with Graves' ophthalmopathy.

The rearrangement links TRBV12-3 or TRBV12-4 to TRBJ2-2; 9 nucleotides match TRBD1. The V segment lost 6 bases and the J segment 10 bases; nucleotides outside the gene matches: 12. The CDR3 is 15 residues long. DNA of the CDR3: TGTGCCAGCAGCCAGACAGGGGGGGGGGGGATGGAGCTGTTTTTT. It codes for CASSQTGGGGMELFF.

The sample holds a few counts of this clonotype. The conserved phenylalanine or tryptophan is not found at the CDR3 terminus, so this likely reflects a read error. The gene calls are TRBV7-9 and TRBJ2-2; D remains ambiguous. The CDR3 extends over 15 amino acids. Trimming shortened V by 1 base and J by 5 bases, and 11 bases separated the two germline ends. CDR1 is SEHNR and CDR2 is FQNEAQ in the germline V gene (reference sequence). DNA of the CDR3: TGTGCCAGCAGCTTAGATGGAGTCTCTACCGGGGAGCTGTTTCTT. Encoded protein: CASSLDGVSTGELFL.

This clonotype was observed many times. The CDR3, as DNA: TGTGCCAGCAGCGAATACCGGGACTACAATGAGCAGTTCTTC. This sequence encodes CASSEYRDYNEQFF. The chain links TRBV28 to TRBJ2-1, with D possibly matching TRBD2 (5 bases). CDR3 length: 14 amino acids. Trimming left V 6 bases short and J 3 bases short, with 12 bases between. Germline V CDR1 and CDR2: MDHEN, SYDVKM.

This clonotype was observed many times. This chain joins TRBV7-9 and TRBJ1-4; the D gene is possibly TRBD1 (6 bases). Deletions cut 2 bases from V and 8 bases from J, with 9 bases between. This CDR3 comprises 13 residues. Germline V gives CDR1 SEHNR, CDR2 FQNEAQ (reference sequence). CDR3 sequence reads: CASSLQGNEKLFF. Here the CDR3 DNA reads TGTGCCAGCAGCTTACAGGGGAACGAAAAACTGTTTTTT. Based on the CDR3 plus reference TRBV7-9 and TRBJ1-4, the full variable domain is DTGVSQNPRHKITKRGQNVTFRCDPISEHNRLYWYRQTLGQGPEFLTYFQNEAQLEKSRLLSDRFSAERPKGSFSTLEIQRTEQGDSAMYLCASSLQGNEKLFFGSGTQLSVL.

This clonotype was detected ten times or more. The chain is built from TRBV5-1 and TRBJ1-6; 7 nucleotides line up with TRBD1. V shed 0 bases, J shed 7 bases, and the junction held 4 bases outside the gene matches. Germline V lookup: CDR1 SGHRS, CDR2 YFSETQ. CDR3 length: 15 residues. The CDR3 spells CASSLDGTENSPLHF. The CDR3 nucleotides are TGCGCCAGCAGCTTGGACGGGACAGAAAATTCACCCCTCCACTTT.

This clonotype was recorded at least ten times. This CDR3 reads CSAGPASDYGYTF. The CDR3 DNA sequence: TGCAGCGCTGGGCCCGCCTCGGACTATGGCTACACCTTC. The chain links TRBV29-1 to TRBJ1-2; D call uncertain. From germline, CDR1 is SQVTM and CDR2 ANQGSEA. This CDR3 has 13 residues. Trimming cost V 7 bases and J 3 bases, with 15 bases left between them.

This clonotype appeared a few times. A much more abundant neighbour one base away suggests this may be a read error. This chain uses TRBV6-2 or TRBV6-3 with TRBJ2-1; 12 nucleotides match TRBD2. Germline V CDR1 and CDR2: MNHEY, SVGEGT. The CDR3 is 16 residues long. V shed 7 bases, J shed 10 bases, and the junction held 14 bases outside the gene matches. CDR3 in amino acids: CASKGRLAGDWKEQFF. DNA of the CDR3: TGTGCCAGCAAAGGACGACTAGCGGGAGACTGGAAAGAGCAGTTCTTC.

This clonotype was seen only a few times. V and J are TRBV2 and TRBJ2-5; D might be TRBD2 (6 bases). Germline loops: CDR1 SNHLY, CDR2 FYNNEI. Trimming took 7 bases from V and 1 from J, leaving 16 bases between them. The CDR3 is made up of 15 amino acids. DNA for the CDR3: TGTGCCAGCAATGGACTCGGGGGAGTCCAAGAGACCCAGTACTTC. It translates to CASNGLGGVQETQYF.

In this sample, this clonotype turned up many times. An end of the junction differs from the germline gene, which may be a read error. This chain connects TRBV12-3 or TRBV12-4 to TRBJ2-1; 8 bases line up with TRBD1. The CDR3 runs to 13 residues. The CDR3: CAITGGNSNVQFF. The CDR3 nucleotides are TGTGCCATCACAGGGGGGAACTCGAATGTGCAGTTCTTC.

This clonotype was counted a few times. The chain links TRBV20-1 to TRBJ2-1, with D tentatively TRBD1 or TRBD2 (6 bases each). Trimming took off 3 bases at V and 3 bases at J, with 18 bases between the two ends. Germline lookup yields CDR1 DFQATT and CDR2 SNEGSKA (reference sequence). The CDR3 runs 16 residues. CDR3 DNA: TGCAGTGCTAGCCCGGGGGCTAGCGCATACTACAATGAGCAGTTCTTC. Encoded protein: CSASPGASAYYNEQFF.

Here the CDR3 reads CASSPLGTGWNEQFF. In DNA, the CDR3 is TGTGCCAGCAGCCCGCTGGGGACAGGGTGGAATGAGCAGTTCTTC. V gene TRBV28 combines with J gene TRBJ2-1; 9 nucleotides match TRBD1. Looked up from germline, CDR1 is MDHEN and CDR2 is SYDVKM. With V trimmed by 6 bases and J by 7 bases, 10 bases remained unmatched. The CDR3 length is 15 residues.

This sequence joins TRBV10-3 and TRBJ2-2; D unresolved. With 10 bases removed from V and 5 bases from J, the gap between germline ends came to 11 bases. Germline V gene sequence: CDR1 ENHRY, CDR2 SYGVKD. This CDR3 region has 12 residues. The DNA for the CDR3 is TGTGCCACCACCGGAAGGACCGGGGAGCTGTTTTTT. Protein product: CATTGRTGELFF.

Turning to this clonotype: This could be a read error, since a much larger clone is one nucleotide away. In this CDR3 the conserved last residue, phenylalanine or tryptophan, is missing, so a read error is likely. The rearrangement joins TRBV29-1 to TRBJ2-5; 7 bases are shared with TRBD2. CDR1 is SQVTM, CDR2 ANQGSEA, per germline. The CDR3 consists of 17 residues. V was clipped by 3 bases and J by 2 bases; unmatched bases: 15. The CDR3 reads CSVDSDRLADSQETQYL. The CDR3 DNA follows: TGCAGCGTTGACTCCGATCGGCTAGCGGATTCGCAAGAGACCCAGTACCTC.

The chain carries TRBV29-1 and TRBJ2-7; possible D gene TRBD2, 5 bases. The DNA end favors TRBJ2-1, so the J call may be wrong. Germline V gene data show CDR1 as SQVTM and CDR2 as ANQGSEA. The CDR3 is 12 residues long. In DNA form, the CDR3 reads TGCAGCGTGAAGGACTTATACTACGAGCAGTTCTTC. Its translation is CSVKDLYYEQFF.

This clonotype was detected many times. The chain has TRBV15 and TRBJ1-1; tentative D call: TRBD1 (6 bases). The V gene lost 3 bases and the J gene lost 3 bases, with 8 bases spanning the gap. The CDR3 is 13 residues long. Germline V gene lookup returns CDR1 LNHNV and CDR2 YYDKDF (reference sequence). CDR3 sequence reads: CATSRDRYTEAFF. The CDR3 DNA follows: TGTGCCACCAGCAGGGACAGATACACTGAAGCTTTCTTT.

Many counts were recorded for this clonotype. The chain uses TRBV18 and TRBJ1-1; no clear D gene. Germline CDR1 reads KGHSH; CDR2 reads LQKENI. This CDR3 spans 14 amino acids. V dropped 4 bases and J dropped 3 bases, with 12 bases sitting between them. The CDR3 bases are TGTGCCAGCTCACGTTCATCCGGGGACACTGAAGCTTTCTTT. Translation: CASSRSSGDTEAFF. The variable domain in full, completed from reference TRBV18 and TRBJ1-1, reads NAGVMQNPRHLVRRRGQEARLRCSPMKGHSHVYWYRQLPEEGLKFMVYLQKENIIDESGMPKERFSAEFPKEGPSILRIQQVVRGDSAAYFCASSRSSGDTEAFFGQGTRLTVV.

This clonotype was counted many times. CDR3 nucleotide sequence: TGTGCCATCAGTGAGTTTGGACAGAACACTGAAGCTTTCTTT. Residues: CAISEFGQNTEAFF. The chain joins TRBV10-3 to TRBJ1-1; TRBD1 might be the D (5 bases). The CDR3 covers 14 residues. Germline values: CDR1 ENHRY, CDR2 SYGVKD. Deletions cut 1 base from V and 1 base from J, with 7 bases between.

This clonotype was counted at least ten times. The DNA for the CDR3 is TGTGCCAGCAGCTTATCCCCGGCAGGCGATGGCTACACCTTC. Translation gives CASSLSPAGDGYTF. The chain employs TRBV7-9 and TRBJ1-2; no clear D. Germline V CDR1 and CDR2: SEHNR, FQNEAQ (reference sequence). V was cut by 2 bases and J by 6 bases, with 13 bases left in between. This CDR3 has 14 residues.

This clonotype was recorded at least ten times. The gene calls are TRBV28 and TRBJ2-3; no clear D gene. CDR1 is MDHEN, CDR2 SYDVKM, per germline. Trimming cost V 3 bases and J 0 bases, with 13 bases left between them. The CDR3 is 16 residues long. The CDR3: CASSLGHDFSTDTQYF. The CDR3 coding sequence is TGTGCCAGCAGTTTGGGTCACGACTTTAGCACAGATACGCAGTATTTT. Variable domain in full (rest from reference TRBV28 and TRBJ2-3): DVKVTQSSRYLVKRTGEKVFLECVQDMDHENMFWYRQDPGLGLRLIYFSYDVKMKEKGDIPEGYSVSREKKERFSLILESASTNQTSMYLCASSLGHDFSTDTQYFGPGTRLTVL.

This clonotype was observed at least ten times. This chain links TRBV11-2 with TRBJ1-1, with 10 bases matching TRBD1. This CDR3 has 16 residues. After removal of 1 base from V and 0 bases from J, the junction contained 2 bases not matched to a gene. Germline CDR1 reads SGHAT; CDR2 reads FQNNGV. The CDR3 region has the DNA TGTGCCAGCAGCTTAGGGACAGGGGGAATGAACACTGAAGCTTTCTTT. Its protein product is CASSLGTGGMNTEAFF. The variable domain in full, completed from reference TRBV11-2 and TRBJ1-1, reads EAGVAQSPRYKIIEKRQSVAFWCNPISGHATLYWYQQILGQGPKLLIQFQNNGVVDDSQLPKDRFSAERLKGVDSTLKIQPAKLEDSAVYLCASSLGTGGMNTEAFFGQGTRLTVV.

This clonotype appeared many times. The chain is built from TRBV11-1 and TRBJ1-6, with no clear D. V was cut by 5 bases and J by 8 bases, with 13 bases left in between. Germline values: CDR1 SGHAT, CDR2 FQDESV (reference sequence). The length of the CDR3 is 14 residues. The CDR3 sequence: CASSPSAKDSPLHF. The CDR3 DNA reads as TGTGCCAGCAGCCCCTCGGCCAAAGATTCACCCCTCCACTTT. Full variable domain (rest looked up from reference TRBV11-1 and TRBJ1-6): EAEVAQSPRYKITEKSQAVAFWCDPISGHATLYWYRQILGQGPELLVQFQDESVVDDSQLPKDRFSAERLKGVDSTLKIQPAELGDSAMYLCASSPSAKDSPLHFGNGTRLTVT.

In its sample, this clonotype was seen a few times. The rearrangement uses TRBV7-9 and TRBJ2-7; 7 bases are shared with TRBD1. The CDR3 totals 15 residues. Germline lookup yields CDR1 SEHNR and CDR2 FQNEAQ (reference sequence). The trim removed 5 bases at V and 5 bases at J, leaving 12 bases unmatched. The DNA of the CDR3 is TGTGCCAGCAGCCACAGCGGACAGGCGTATGACGAGCAGTACTTC. Translated, it gives CASSHSGQAYDEQYF. Drawing the rest from reference TRBV7-9 and TRBJ2-7, the complete variable domain is DTGVSQNPRHKITKRGQNVTFRCDPISEHNRLYWYRQTLGQGPEFLTYFQNEAQLEKSRLLSDRFSAERPKGSFSTLEIQRTEQGDSAMYLCASSHSGQAYDEQYFGPGTRLTVT.

This clonotype was picked up one time. V is TRBV15 and J is TRBJ1-4, with TRBD1 as a possible D gene (6 bases). CDR1 and CDR2 (germline): LNHNV, YYDKDF (reference sequence). The V end lost 2 bases, the J end lost 4 bases, and 17 bases lay between the germline ends. The CDR3 spans 17 residues. The CDR3 region has the DNA TGTGCCACCAGCAGATCTCTCCAGGGGAGGGGTAATGAAAAACTGTTTTTT. Translating it yields CATSRSLQGRGNEKLFF. The variable domain in full, completed from reference TRBV15 and TRBJ1-4, reads DAMVIQNPRYQVTQFGKPVTLSCSQTLNHNVMYWYQQKSSQAPKLLFHYYDKDFNNEADTPDNFQSRRPNTSFCFLDIRSPGLGDTAMYLCATSRSLQGRGNEKLFFGSGTQLSVL.

The chain uses TRBV10-1 and TRBJ1-1, with TRBD1 matching 12 bases. The CDR3 covers 12 residues. CDR1 is WNHNN, CDR2 SYGVQD, per germline (reference sequence). The V and J ends lost 5 bases and 11 bases, in that order; junction bases with no gene match: 3. CDR3 protein: CASSPGQGAAFF. CDR3 nucleotides: TGCGCCAGCAGTCCGGGACAGGGGGCGGCTTTCTTT.

The table lists this clonotype with many counts. J is TRBJ1-2 and V is TRBV27, with 10 bases matching TRBD1. The CDR3 has 13 amino acids. Trimming at V came to 6 bases and at J to 4 bases, leaving 2 bases not matched to a gene. The germline CDR1 and CDR2 sequences are MNHEY and SMNVEV (reference sequence). In DNA form, the CDR3 reads TGTGCCAGCAGGAGGACAGGGGGCTATGGCTACACCTTC. It encodes CASRRTGGYGYTF.

This clonotype was observed a handful of times. This sequence joins TRBV5-1 and TRBJ2-7, with D possibly matching TRBD1 (6 bases). The CDR3 runs 13 residues. CDR1 and CDR2 (germline): SGHRS, YFSETQ. V dropped 6 bases and J dropped 2 bases, with 12 bases sitting between them. The CDR3 DNA is TGCGCCAGCACTTCTCAGGGGACCTACGAGCAGTACTTC. Protein: CASTSQGTYEQYF.

This clonotype was found a few times. The chain has TRBV29-1 and TRBJ1-1; the D gene is possibly TRBD1 (5 bases). The CDR3 covers 12 residues. The V gene's germline CDR1 is SQVTM and CDR2 ANQGSEA. Trimming stripped 6 bases from V and 5 bases from J, with 13 bases between. CDR3 region: CSVQVGGTEAFF. In nucleotides, the CDR3 is TGCAGCGTGCAAGTGGGGGGGACTGAAGCTTTCTTT.

This clonotype was observed at least ten times. The chain recombines TRBV11-2 with TRBJ2-5; 10 bases map to TRBD2. V was pared by 5 bases and J by 5 bases, with 5 bases of the junction left unmatched. CDR1 is SGHAT, CDR2 FQNNGV, per germline. This CDR3 has 14 amino acids. This CDR3 reads CASSGAGGVETQYF. DNA for the CDR3: TGTGCCAGCAGCGGAGCGGGGGGGGTGGAGACCCAGTACTTC.